The 7 T cell receptor beta chains below all came from one sample that was sequenced in a study of cytomegalovirus exposure and HLA in healthy donors. 60 Vbeta and 13 Jbeta primers were used in PCR. Sequencing used immunoSEQ multiplex PCR; TCRdb keeps in-frame clones, though not all of them. The table records about 160,000 clones, roughly 85% of them present only once. Material for sequencing was PBMCs. The receptors stem from a man between 35 and 55 years old in good health and CMV-seronegative.

The chain couples TRBV27 to TRBJ2-1; 8 bases fit TRBD1. Germline V gene lookup returns CDR1 MNHEY and CDR2 SMNVEV (reference sequence). V was clipped by 4 bases and J by 7 bases; unmatched bases: 6. The CDR3 spans 14 residues. Here the CDR3 DNA reads TGTGCCAGCAGTTGGGGGACAGGTAGTAATGAGCAGTTCTTC. Protein product: CASSWGTGSNEQFF.

This clone was detected a few times. V and J are TRBV13 and TRBJ1-2; no clear D gene. Germline CDR1 reads PRHDT; CDR2 reads FYEKMQ (reference sequence). The germline V and J ends were trimmed by 0 bases and 6 bases, with 8 bases remaining between them. This CDR3 is built from 13 residues. DNA for the CDR3: TGTGCCAGCAGCTTAGGGCGGTCTGATGGCTACACCTTC. Residues: CASSLGRSDGYTF.

The chain has TRBV29-1 and TRBJ2-3; 8 bases line up with TRBD1. The V segment lost 0 bases and the J segment 1 base; nucleotides outside the gene matches: 6. This CDR3 is built from 16 residues. The germline CDR1 and CDR2 sequences are SQVTM and ANQGSEA. CDR3 nucleotides: TGCAGCGTTGAAGAAAGGGGACAGGTGGGCACAGATACGCAGTATTTT. It translates to CSVEERGQVGTDTQYF.

Here the CDR3 reads CASSIDLRTDTQYF. CDR3 sequence (DNA): TGTGCCAGTAGTATAGATCTCCGCACAGATACGCAGTATTTT. V is TRBV19 and J is TRBJ2-3; no definite D call. V was pared by 0 bases and J by 1 base, with 5 bases between. The CDR3 runs 14 residues. Germline V gives CDR1 LNHDA, CDR2 SQIVND (reference sequence).

On this clone: Within the sample, other DNA sequences also encode this same CDR3. The chain joins TRBV6-5 to TRBJ2-1; TRBD1 matches at 10 bases. The V gene end was trimmed by 0 bases and the J gene end by 5 bases; junction bases not matched to a gene: 4. Per the germline V gene, CDR1 is MNHEY and CDR2 is SVGAGI. This CDR3 has 16 amino acids. The CDR3: CASSYSRDRGDNEQFF. CDR3 nucleotides: TGTGCCAGCAGTTACTCCCGGGACAGGGGCGACAATGAGCAGTTCTTC.

The rearrangement joins TRBV4-2 to TRBJ2-3; D remains ambiguous. The CDR3 extends over 14 amino acids. Trimming removed 1 base at V and 2 bases at J, with 7 bases between. Germline assignment: CDR1 LGHNA and CDR2 YNFKEQ. The CDR3: CASSQGADTDTQYF. The CDR3 DNA follows: TGTGCCAGCAGCCAAGGGGCCGACACAGATACGCAGTATTTT.

The V gene is TRBV6-1, the J gene TRBJ1-5, with 9 bases that match TRBD1. Per the germline V gene, CDR1 is MNHNS and CDR2 is SASEGT. This CDR3 comprises 14 residues. V was pared by 10 bases and J by 7 bases, with 11 bases of the junction left unmatched. This CDR3 reads CATGGGQGWQPQHF. The CDR3 DNA reads TGTGCCACCGGAGGGGGACAGGGTTGGCAGCCCCAGCATTTT.